This TCR beta chain was identified in a study of cytomegalovirus exposure and HLA in healthy donors. Study information: The Caucasian-associated ancestry cluster held 80% to 90% of a few hundred genotyped donors.

Study results and caveats: TCR beta sequences numbering around 15,000 were associated with HLA alleles at 0.05 false discovery rate in a later analysis. CMV serostatus stood as the only immune exposure information on hand.

As concerns this clone: Its target is unknown.

With 60 Vbeta and 13 Jbeta primers, the PCR was carried out. Measured with immunoSEQ multiplex PCR; TCRdb has only the in-frame clones, and not every one. Its listing shows 55,000 to 75,000 clones. V lost 2 bases and J lost 6, with 6 bases in between. The CDR3 loop spans 12 amino acids. Germline CDR1 is SGHTA and CDR2 is FQGNSA. Specimen: PBMCs. The genes are TRBV7-2 and TRBJ2-3; D is unresolved. This TCR was recovered from a woman in her 30s in good health and CMV-seronegative. CDR3 sequence (DNA): TGTGCCAGCAGCTTATTCGGGGATACGCAGTATTTT. Translation gives CASSLFGDTQYF.